One TCR beta chain is described in this entry. As yet, its antigen is unknown. CDR1 MDHEN and CDR2 SYDVKM come from the germline V gene. CDR3 length: 12 amino acids. V dropped 3 bases and J dropped 7 bases, with 9 bases sitting between them. 60 Vbeta and 13 Jbeta primers were used in PCR. Assay: immunoSEQ multiplex PCR; the TCRdb copy retains only in-frame clones and omits some. The profile shows a few hundred thousand clones, almost 80% of them singletons. The data derive from a study of cytomegalovirus exposure and HLA in healthy donors. Points from the study as a whole: The authors later found TCR association rates varying by HLA locus, with DRB1 most and HLA-C fewest.

Sequencing was carried out using PBMCs. This TCR was sampled from a man in his late teens or twenties in good health and CMV-seronegative. The V call is TRBV28, the J call TRBJ1-1; D gene ambiguous. The CDR3 DNA reads as TGTGCCAGCAGTTTCCGCACTGGTGAAGCTTTCTTT. Translation gives CASSFRTGEAFF. The entire variable domain, with the rest obtained from reference TRBV28 and TRBJ1-1, is as follows: DVKVTQSSRYLVKRTGEKVFLECVQDMDHENMFWYRQDPGLGLRLIYFSYDVKMKEKGDIPEGYSVSREKKERFSLILESASTNQTSMYLCASSFRTGEAFFGQGTRLTVV.